Each of the 23 T cell receptor beta chains below was sequenced from the same sample in a study of CD8 T cells in Susac syndrome. An amount of RNA that ranged from roughly 0.45 to 1 ug was reverse transcribed with random hexamers. TCRdb fed the immunoSEQ multiplex PCR reads into MiXCR, producing one record per CDR3 protein. The table has about 200,000 distinct CDR3 sequences, roughly 96% seen once. Material: CD4+ T cells from PBMCs. The receptor set was obtained from a human donor with multiple sclerosis.

The rearrangement links TRBV5-1 to TRBJ2-1, with TRBD2 matching over 10 bases. CDR1 is SGHRS and CDR2 is YFSETQ in the germline V gene. V trimming: 4 bases; J trimming: 1 base; junction bases outside the gene matches: 5. This CDR3 contains 16 residues. CDR3 in amino acids: CASSQLAGPSYNEQFF. The CDR3 DNA sequence: TGCGCCAGCAGCCAACTAGCGGGGCCTTCCTACAATGAGCAGTTCTTC.

Details on this clonotype: At one of its ends the junction is not consistent with the germline gene, which may arise from a read error. The V and J genes are TRBV30 and TRBJ1-2; tentative D call: TRBD1 (5 bases). The CDR3 sequence is 15 residues long. Germline CDR1 GTSNPN, CDR2 SVGIG (reference sequence). As DNA, the CDR3 is TGTGCCCGGAGTGCCCCTATGGGGACTGGCTATGGCTACACCTTC. It specifies CARSAPMGTGYGYTF.

V and J are TRBV6-1 and TRBJ2-7, with D unclear. This CDR3 has 13 residues. Between the trimmed V and J ends, which lost 6 bases and 5 bases, there was a span of 14 bases. CDR1 is MNHNS and CDR2 is SASEGT in the germline V gene. The CDR3 sequence is CASRFIPPDEQYF. In nucleotides, the CDR3 is TGTGCCAGCAGGTTTATTCCTCCCGACGAGCAGTACTTC.

In DNA form, the CDR3 reads TGTGCCTCGGGCGGGGAGGCCTACAATGAGCAGTTCTTC. Protein: CASGGEAYNEQFF. This rearrangement joins TRBV24-1 to TRBJ2-1; TRBD2 is a possible D gene (6 bases). The CDR3 is made up of 13 amino acids. CDR1 and CDR2 from the germline V gene are KGHDR and SFDVKD. V lost 12 bases and J lost 2, with 13 bases in between.

J is TRBJ1-1 and V is TRBV29-1; no reliable D call. The CDR3 totals 13 residues. Deletions cut 2 bases from V and 1 base from J, with 8 bases between. The germline CDR1 and CDR2 sequences are SQVTM and ANQGSEA. The CDR3 DNA follows: TGCAGCGTTGAAACAGCAACGAACACTGAAGCTTTCTTT. Translation gives CSVETATNTEAFF.

The chain has TRBV7-9 and TRBJ2-7; weak D call: TRBD1 (5 bases). The V end lost 3 bases, the J end lost 6 bases, and 18 bases lay between the germline ends. This CDR3 comprises 15 residues. In germline, CDR1 is SEHNR, CDR2 FQNEAQ (reference sequence). CDR3 loop: CASSFPQGISGEQYF. In DNA form, the CDR3 reads TGTGCCAGCAGCTTTCCCCAGGGAATAAGTGGCGAGCAGTACTTC.

The chain uses TRBV3-1 and TRBJ2-3; TRBD2 matches at 11 bases. There are 17 residues in the CDR3. Germline V gene lookup returns CDR1 LGHDT and CDR2 YNNKEL (reference sequence). Trimming removed 4 bases from V and 1 base from J; junction bases left unmatched: 7. CDR3 coding DNA: TGTGCCAGCAGCCCAACCCTAGCGGGAGGAGGCACAGATACGCAGTATTTT. Translation: CASSPTLAGGGTDTQYF.

This sequence joins TRBV24-1 and TRBJ1-2; no clear D. CDR1 is KGHDR and CDR2 is SFDVKD in the germline V gene. This CDR3 spans 13 amino acids. The ends were cut back, 3 bases at V and 4 bases at J, with 8 bases in the middle. CDR3 bases: TGTGCCACCAGTGATGACAACAGCTATGGCTACACCTTC. It specifies CATSDDNSYGYTF.

The chain has TRBV12-3 or TRBV12-4 and TRBJ2-6; unclear D gene. Trimming removed 3 bases from V and 4 bases from J, with 10 bases in between. This CDR3 is built from 15 residues. CDR3 in DNA: TGTGCCAGCAGTTTTGGGGTTGCCGGGGCCAACGTCCTGACTTTC. This gives the protein CASSFGVAGANVLTF.

The V call is TRBV9, the J call TRBJ2-1; weak D call: TRBD2 (6 bases). Looked up from germline, CDR1 is SGDLS and CDR2 is YYNGEE. The CDR3 runs to 19 residues. V dropped 0 bases and J dropped 0 bases, with 19 bases sitting between them. CDR3 residues: CASSVGGGLATRSYNEQFF. The CDR3 nucleotides are TGTGCCAGCAGCGTAGGGGGTGGTCTAGCGACTCGCTCCTACAATGAGCAGTTCTTC.

This rearrangement joins TRBV12-3 or TRBV12-4 to TRBJ1-1, with no clear D. Trimming removed 4 bases at V and 1 base at J, with 7 bases between. The CDR3 runs to 13 residues. The CDR3 nucleotides are TGTGCCAGCAGTTACGCAGAGAACACTGAAGCTTTCTTT. This encodes CASSYAENTEAFF.

The rearrangement uses TRBV29-1 and TRBJ2-7; D is unclear. The CDR3 length is 13 residues. CDR1 is SQVTM, CDR2 ANQGSEA, per germline. V was pared by 3 bases and J by 1 base, with 10 bases between. The CDR3 here is CSVELGGSYEQYF. As DNA, the CDR3 is TGCAGCGTTGAGTTGGGCGGATCCTACGAGCAGTACTTC.

The rearrangement links TRBV5-1 to TRBJ2-4; 9 bases map to TRBD2. The V gene end was trimmed by 4 bases and the J gene end by 5 bases; junction bases not matched to a gene: 4. The length of the CDR3 is 14 residues. Germline V lookup: CDR1 SGHRS, CDR2 YFSETQ. DNA for the CDR3: TGCGCCAGCAGCCCAGTAGCGGGGGAAAACATTCAGTACTTC. Protein: CASSPVAGENIQYF.

This rearrangement joins TRBV20-1 to TRBJ2-2; D assignment may be TRBD1 or TRBD2 (5 bases each). Germline V gene sequence: CDR1 DFQATT, CDR2 SNEGSKA (reference sequence). V was clipped by 5 bases and J by 3 bases, with 19 bases between them. The CDR3 contains 16 residues. The CDR3 DNA is TGCAGTGCTCCTCTGGGGCGGGCCCCGCACACCGGGGAGCTGTTTTTT. Translation gives CSAPLGRAPHTGELFF.

This clonotype was picked up one time. The chain uses TRBV29-1 and TRBJ2-7; D call uncertain. CDR3 length equals 16 residues. Deletions cut 3 bases from V and 2 bases from J, with 20 bases between. Germline CDR1 reads SQVTM; CDR2 reads ANQGSEA. CDR3 bases: TGCAGCGTTGATCAAAGTCGGCAACCGATTACCTACGAGCAGTACTTC. Protein sequence: CSVDQSRQPITYEQYF.

The gene calls are TRBV29-1 and TRBJ1-1, with 7 positions matching TRBD1. The CDR3 covers 13 residues. Germline V gives CDR1 SQVTM, CDR2 ANQGSEA. This CDR3 is CHFRGYRGTEAFF. DNA for the CDR3: TGCCACTTCAGGGGTTACAGGGGCACTGAAGCTTTCTTT. Full variable domain (rest looked up from reference TRBV29-1 and TRBJ1-1): SAVISQKPSRDICQRGTSLTIQCQVDSQVTMMFWYRQQPGQSLTLIATANQGSEATYESGFVIDKFPISRPNLTFSTLTVSNMSPEDSSIYLCHFRGYRGTEAFFGQGTRLTVV.

This sequence joins TRBV12-3 or TRBV12-4 and TRBJ1-5, with D perhaps matching TRBD1 (5 bases). V shed 1 base and J shed 2 bases, with 9 bases lying between them. This CDR3 is built from 15 residues. The CDR3 DNA is TGTGCCAGCAGTTTAGGGACAAAGGGCAATCAGCCCCAGCATTTT. Its protein product is CASSLGTKGNQPQHF.

V and J are TRBV20-1 and TRBJ2-3; TRBD2 matches 11 bases. The germline CDR1 and CDR2 sequences are DFQATT and SNEGSKA (reference sequence). The junction had 10 bases not matched to a gene; V was cut back by 5 bases and J by 6 bases. This CDR3 region has 15 residues. This CDR3 reads CSAWGLADPQDTQYF. The CDR3 DNA sequence: TGCAGTGCTTGGGGACTAGCGGACCCTCAGGATACGCAGTATTTT.

The rearrangement joins TRBV7-8 to TRBJ1-2, with D unresolved. Germline values: CDR1 SGHVS, CDR2 FQNEAQ. V gave up 0 bases and J gave up 3 bases, with 5 bases separating them. The CDR3 is 13 residues long. CDR3 nucleotide sequence: TGTGCCAGCAGCTTAGCAGCTTACTATGGCTACACCTTC. It specifies CASSLAAYYGYTF.

The CDR3 protein is CATSRDNRGSYNEQFF. The CDR3, as DNA: TGTGCCACCAGCAGAGACAACAGGGGTTCCTACAATGAGCAGTTCTTC. The chain joins TRBV15 to TRBJ2-1; 7 bases agree with TRBD1. The CDR3 has 16 residues. The V segment lost 0 bases and the J segment 1 base; nucleotides outside the gene matches: 3. The germline gives CDR1 LNHNV, CDR2 YYDKDF (reference sequence).

The gene calls are TRBV13 and TRBJ2-7, with D possibly being TRBD2 (7 bases). The V gene's germline CDR1 is PRHDT and CDR2 FYEKMQ (reference sequence). The length of the CDR3 is 16 residues. The V and J ends lost 3 bases and 1 base respectively, with 16 bases between them. CDR3 coding DNA: TGTGCCAGCAGCTTGGGGGGCCGAGCGGGGTCCTACGAGCAGTACTTC. Its protein is CASSLGGRAGSYEQYF.

V is TRBV9 and J is TRBJ2-3; D gene ambiguous. V was pared by 0 bases and J by 4 bases, with 12 bases between. The CDR3 loop spans 15 amino acids. Germline V CDR1 and CDR2: SGDLS, YYNGEE. CDR3 residues: CASSVEGWAADTQYF. CDR3 coding DNA: TGTGCCAGCAGCGTAGAAGGTTGGGCGGCAGATACGCAGTATTTT.

The V gene is TRBV20-1, the J gene TRBJ2-3, with 12 bases that match TRBD2. The CDR3 runs to 16 residues. The germline gives CDR1 DFQATT, CDR2 SNEGSKA (reference sequence). J lost 0 bases, V lost 5 bases, and 6 bases had no gene match. CDR3 in DNA: TGCAGTGCTCAACTAGCGGGGGGTCATAGCACAGATACGCAGTATTTT. Its translation: CSAQLAGGHSTDTQYF.